This T cell receptor beta chain was sequenced for a study of PD-L1 blockade in urothelial cancer. Overall study: The patients had undergone anywhere from 0 to 3 prior chemotherapy regimens. Peripheral blood specimens exhibited a median yield of around 140,000 T cells.

Sequencing was performed with immunoSEQ multiplex PCR; in TCRdb, only in-frame clones are kept and a portion is missing. The repertoire includes about 81,000 clones, 85% to 95% of them detected once, and roughly 10% sits in the top ten. Here the sequenced sample was PBMCs, taken around atezolizumab (anti-PD-L1) treatment. This sequence was found in a man between 60 and 75 years old with urothelial cancer.

Written as DNA, the CDR3 is TGTGCCTGGAGTCGTAGCCGGGACTCCTGGAACACCGGGGAGCTGTTTTTT. It specifies CAWSRSRDSWNTGELFF. The chain uses TRBV30 and TRBJ2-2, with D tentatively TRBD2 (6 bases). Trimming left V 2 bases short and J 1 base short, with 17 bases between. This CDR3 comprises 17 residues. The germline V gene has CDR1 GTSNPN and CDR2 SVGIG (reference sequence).